What follows are 14 T cell receptor beta chains derived from one specimen sequenced in a study of T cell repertoires in cytomegalovirus infection. TCRdb re-called the reads through MiXCR, storing one row per CDR3 protein. Of 560,000 or so distinct CDR3 sequences detected, about 15% appear once; the ten largest clones hold approximately 24%. The material sequenced was CD8+ T cells from PBMCs. The receptors stem from a human donor in good health (CMV status not recorded). Some clones in this sample may be carry-over from other donors' samples.

The chain links TRBV28 to TRBJ2-7; the match to TRBD1 covers 8 bases. The CDR3 has 14 residues. Germline trimming cut 6 bases from V and 5 bases from J; bases unmatched to any gene: 9. Germline V CDR1 and CDR2: MDHEN, SYDVKM. The CDR3 loop reads CASSLTGEGDEQYF. CDR3 nucleotide sequence: TGTGCCAGCAGCTTGACAGGGGAAGGCGACGAGCAGTACTTC. Combining the CDR3 with reference TRBV28 and TRBJ2-7 gives the whole variable domain DVKVTQSSRYLVKRTGEKVFLECVQDMDHENMFWYRQDPGLGLRLIYFSYDVKMKEKGDIPEGYSVSREKKERFSLILESASTNQTSMYLCASSLTGEGDEQYFGPGTRLTVT.

This chain joins TRBV6-5 and TRBJ2-1; 15 bases map to TRBD2. Germline V gene lookup returns CDR1 MNHEY and CDR2 SVGAGI. J gave up 9 bases and V 6 bases, and 9 bases lay outside the gene matches. The CDR3 runs 16 residues. CDR3 protein: CASRAGLAGGPGEQFF. The CDR3, as DNA: TGTGCCAGCAGAGCAGGACTAGCGGGAGGGCCAGGTGAGCAGTTCTTC.

A few counts support this clonotype. J is TRBJ2-7 and V is TRBV4-2, with a weak D call TRBD2 (6 bases). The CDR3 consists of 16 residues. V lost 0 bases, J lost 3 bases, and 15 bases lay in between. Germline CDR1 LGHNA, CDR2 YNFKEQ. CDR3 in amino acids: CASSQEDGGLVYEQYF. CDR3 in DNA: TGTGCCAGCAGCCAAGAGGATGGGGGACTCGTCTACGAGCAGTACTTC.

In regard to this clonotype: A read error may be the cause here, since a much bigger clone is one base away. The chain is built from TRBV7-2 and TRBJ1-1; TRBD1 might be the D (6 bases). Germline V gives CDR1 SGHTA, CDR2 FQGNSA. The CDR3 totals 16 residues. The V and J ends lost 1 base and 7 bases respectively, with 19 bases between them. The CDR3 nucleotides are TGTGCCAGCAGCTTAGGGGTAGGGGGAATCCCTCTTGAAGCTTTCTTT. Translation gives CASSLGVGGIPLEAFF.

Turning to this clonotype: One junction end disagrees with the germline gene, perhaps due to a read error. The chain is built from TRBV6-1 and TRBJ2-1; weak D call: TRBD1 (5 bases). CDR1 is MNHNS and CDR2 is SASEGT in the germline V gene. CDR3 size: 17 residues. The CDR3 is CASSESQAWDWGNKQFF. CDR3 sequence (DNA): TGTGCCAGCAGTGAATCCCAGGCCTGGGATTGGGGCAATAAGCAGTTCTTC.

At least ten counts were recorded for this clonotype. This chain connects TRBV7-6 to TRBJ2-1; D ambiguous. This CDR3 contains 13 residues. CDR1 and CDR2 (germline): SGHVS, FNYEAQ. V dropped 5 bases and J dropped 3 bases, with 8 bases sitting between them. CDR3 bases: TGTGCCAGCAGCCCCTCACTCTACAATGAGCAGTTCTTC. It is translated as CASSPSLYNEQFF.

This clonotype was counted a single time. The chain links TRBV27 to TRBJ2-7; 7 bases align to TRBD2. Germline V gives CDR1 MNHEY, CDR2 SMNVEV (reference sequence). V was pared by 2 bases and J by 7 bases, with 8 bases of the junction left unmatched. There are 14 residues in the CDR3. The CDR3 nucleotides are TGTGCCAGCAGTTTACAGGCTGCCGGGGGGGAGCAGTACTTC. It yields the protein CASSLQAAGGEQYF.

This clonotype has ten or more counts. The CDR3 loop is CASSLGGGNGPQHF. For the CDR3, the DNA is TGTGCCAGCAGCTTAGGAGGGGGAAATGGGCCCCAGCATTTT. J is TRBJ1-5 and V is TRBV11-2, with a tentative D call TRBD1 (6 bases). The CDR3 loop spans 14 amino acids. V lost 1 base to trimming and J lost 9 bases, with 13 bases between them. Germline lookup yields CDR1 SGHAT and CDR2 FQNNGV. Full variable domain (rest looked up from reference TRBV11-2 and TRBJ1-5): EAGVAQSPRYKIIEKRQSVAFWCNPISGHATLYWYQQILGQGPKLLIQFQNNGVVDDSQLPKDRFSAERLKGVDSTLKIQPAKLEDSAVYLCASSLGGGNGPQHFGDGTRLSIL.

Many counts were recorded for this clonotype. The chain is built from TRBV7-6 and TRBJ2-7; D gene uncertain. Germline CDR1 and CDR2: SGHVS and FNYEAQ. V was shortened by 5 bases and J by 5 bases, with 19 bases between the two germline ends. This CDR3 contains 15 residues. CDR3 sequence: CASSHRVAPHHEQYF. As DNA, the CDR3 is TGTGCCAGCAGCCACCGGGTCGCCCCCCATCACGAGCAGTACTTC.

This chain connects TRBV29-1 to TRBJ1-5; 7 bases are a match to TRBD1. The CDR3 spans 13 residues. Germline V gene lookup returns CDR1 SQVTM and CDR2 ANQGSEA. The V and J ends lost 6 bases and 4 bases, in that order; junction bases with no gene match: 6. In nucleotides, the CDR3 is TGCAGCGTGGGGGACAGTATTAATCAGCCCCAGCATTTT. Protein sequence: CSVGDSINQPQHF.

This rearrangement joins TRBV5-6 to TRBJ1-1; D perhaps matches TRBD1 (6 bases). With 4 bases removed from V and 5 bases from J, the gap between germline ends came to 9 bases. CDR3 length: 12 amino acids. The V gene's germline CDR1 is SGHDT and CDR2 YYEEEE. CDR3 coding DNA: TGTGCCAGCAGCGAACAGGGAACTGAAGCTTTCTTT. Translated, it gives CASSEQGTEAFF.

There are many counts of this clonotype. The chain is built from TRBV12-3 or TRBV12-4 and TRBJ2-1; 9 bases fit TRBD2. Losses at the gene ends were 6 bases for V and 7 bases for J; bases not matched to a gene: 7. The CDR3 extends over 14 amino acids. CDR3 sequence (DNA): TGTGCCAGCAGCCGGGGACTAGCTAGTAATGAGCAGTTCTTC. As protein: CASSRGLASNEQFF.

Concerning this clonotype: One end of the junction is discordant with germline, which a read error may explain. The V and J genes are TRBV30 and TRBJ2-1; D unclear. Per germline, CDR1 GTSNPN and CDR2 SVGIG (reference sequence). This CDR3 spans 13 amino acids. CDR3 protein: CAWSVLSALDQLF. The CDR3 DNA follows: TGTGCCTGGAGTGTACTTTCGGCGTTAGATCAGCTCTTC.

The table lists this clonotype with a few counts. The gene calls are TRBV13 and TRBJ2-1; 7 bases align to TRBD2. V lost 2 bases to trimming and J lost 7 bases; unmatched junction nucleotides: 8. CDR1 is PRHDT and CDR2 is FYEKMQ in the germline V gene (reference sequence). The CDR3 extends over 15 amino acids. CDR3 protein: CASSLLAASGNEQFF. In nucleotides, the CDR3 is TGTGCCAGCAGCTTACTAGCGGCGAGTGGGAATGAGCAGTTCTTC.